Listed below are T cell receptor beta chains from one sample, sequenced in a study of T cell responses to AZD1222 COVID-19 vaccine. The data were produced by immunoSEQ multiplex PCR, yet TCRdb's version contains in-frame clones alone and is incomplete. This table has approximately 110,000 clones, about nine tenths appearing once. The source material was peripheral blood, sampled on day 0 of AZD1222 vaccination. These receptor sequences come from an adult in good health. The CDR3 runs from the conserved cysteine through the conserved F or W. The order of the fields is J gene, D gene, clone size, V gene, CDR3 DNA, CDR3 protein. The D gene is left open where the match is weak. Clone size appears in some rows only: once, few, many, or a class for an expanded clone.

J: TRBJ2-4; D: .; size: .; V: TRBV7-2; DNA: TGTGCCAGCAGCGATGGGGCCAAAAACATTCAGTACTTC; CDR3: CASSDGAKNIQYF
J: TRBJ1-1; D: TRBD1; size: .; V: TRBV6-2/TRBV6-3; DNA: TGTGCCAGCAGCCGTCAAACAGGGGGAACTGAAGCTTTCTTT; CDR3: CASSRQTGGTEAFF
J: TRBJ2-4; D: TRBD1; size: .; V: TRBV7-2; DNA: TGTGCCAGCAGCTTAGGAGGTGTCAGGGGGCAGGGCAAAAACATTCAGTACTTC; CDR3: CASSLGGVRGQGKNIQYF
J: TRBJ2-7; D: TRBD1; size: .; V: TRBV28; DNA: TGTGCCAGCAGAGAGACAGGGGCCTACGAGCAGTACTTC; CDR3: CASRETGAYEQYF
J: TRBJ2-4; D: TRBD2; size: once; V: TRBV3-1/TRBV3-2; DNA: TGTGCCAGCAGCCAAGGGACTAGCGGGGGAGGCATTCAGTACTTC; CDR3: CASSQGTSGGGIQYF
J: TRBJ2-1; D: TRBD1; size: .; V: TRBV19; DNA: TGTGCCAGTACCCCCTGGGGGACAGGCAGCCATGAGCAGTTCTTC; CDR3: CASTPWGTGSHEQFF
J: TRBJ1-5; D: .; size: .; V: TRBV19; DNA: TGTGCCAGTAGTATCCGGGGCAATCAGCCCCAGCATTTT; CDR3: CASSIRGNQPQHF
J: TRBJ2-7; D: TRBD2; size: .; V: TRBV3-1/TRBV3-2; DNA: TGTGCCAGCAGCCAACCGGGACTAGCGGGCTTAACCTACGAGCAGTACTTC; CDR3: CASSQPGLAGLTYEQYF
J: TRBJ2-1; D: TRBD1; size: .; V: TRBV9; DNA: TGTGCCAGCAGCAGACAGGGCAACTCCTACAATGAGCAGTTCTTC; CDR3: CASSRQGNSYNEQFF
J: TRBJ1-2; D: .; size: .; V: TRBV11-2; DNA: TGTGCCAGCAGCTTAATAGGGGCTGACTATGGCTACACCTTC; CDR3: CASSLIGADYGYTF
J: TRBJ1-1; D: .; size: .; V: TRBV27; DNA: TGTGCCAGCAGTAAGATACAGGGAATCGGCACTGAAGCTTTCTTT; CDR3: CASSKIQGIGTEAFF
J: TRBJ2-7; D: TRBD1; size: .; V: TRBV2; DNA: TGTGCCAGCAGCCCCGGGACAGGGCCCGAGCAGTACTTC; CDR3: CASSPGTGPEQYF
J: TRBJ1-5; D: .; size: .; V: TRBV28; DNA: TGTGCCAGCCACCCCGGGGGAGGGAATCAGCCCCAGCATTTT; CDR3: CASHPGGGNQPQHF
J: TRBJ2-7; D: TRBD1; size: .; V: TRBV2; DNA: TGTGCCAGCATGCAGGGACAGGGGACCTACGAGCAGTACTTC; CDR3: CASMQGQGTYEQYF
J: TRBJ2-1; D: TRBD1; size: .; V: TRBV30; DNA: TGTGCCTGGAGTGTGAAGGGGGCAGGCGATGAGCAGTTCTTC; CDR3: CAWSVKGAGDEQFF
J: TRBJ1-2; D: TRBD1; size: .; V: TRBV7-6; DNA: TGTGCCAGCAGCTCAACCTTAACCGGGACAGGGGAGGATGGCTACACCTTC; CDR3: CASSSTLTGTGEDGYTF
J: TRBJ1-1; D: .; size: once; V: TRBV3-1/TRBV3-2; DNA: TGTGCCAGCAGCCACCGAGGAGACAGGCTGAACACTGAAGCTTTCTTT; CDR3: CASSHRGDRLNTEAFF
J: TRBJ1-6; D: TRBD1; size: .; V: TRBV30; DNA: TGTGCCTGGAGTATCCCACCGACAGGGAATTTTTCCACCCTCCACTTT; CDR3: CAWSIPPTGNFSTLHF
J: TRBJ2-3; D: .; size: .; V: TRBV10-3; DNA: TGTGCCATCAGTGAGTCGATGACAGATACGCAGTATTTT; CDR3: CAISESMTDTQYF
J: TRBJ1-6; D: .; size: .; V: TRBV3-1/TRBV3-2; DNA: TGTGCCAGCAGCCAAAAGGGTTCCTATAATTCACCCCTCCACTTT; CDR3: CASSQKGSYNSPLHF
J: TRBJ1-5; D: TRBD1; size: .; V: TRBV19; DNA: TGTGCCAGTAGTGCGGGACAGGCGGGGACTCAGCCCCAGCATTTT; CDR3: CASSAGQAGTQPQHF
J: TRBJ1-2; D: .; size: .; V: TRBV6-5; DNA: TGTGCCAGCAGTTACCGTGGTGACAGGACCTATGGCTACACCTTC; CDR3: CASSYRGDRTYGYTF
J: TRBJ1-6; D: .; size: .; V: TRBV5-5; DNA: TGTGCCAGCAGCTCCCTATCTTCGGGGGCAAGGTCACCCCTCCACTTT; CDR3: CASSSLSSGARSPLHF
J: TRBJ1-2; D: TRBD1; size: .; V: TRBV5-4; DNA: TGTGCCAGCAGCTCCGACAGGGCAGATGGCTACACCTTC; CDR3: CASSSDRADGYTF
J: TRBJ1-3; D: .; size: .; V: TRBV18; DNA: TGTGCCAGCTCACCGGAGACCTCTGGGAACACCATATATTTT; CDR3: CASSPETSGNTIYF
J: TRBJ1-4; D: TRBD1; size: few; V: TRBV7-8; DNA: TGTGCCAGCAGCACTACCCGACAGGGGGGTGAAAAACTGTTTTTT; CDR3: CASSTTRQGGEKLFF
J: TRBJ1-3; D: TRBD1; size: .; V: TRBV19; DNA: TGTGCCAGTAGTATACCGGGACAGGGGGCCGGAAACACCATATATTTT; CDR3: CASSIPGQGAGNTIYF
J: TRBJ2-7; D: .; size: few; V: TRBV3-1/TRBV3-2; DNA: TGTGCCAGCAGCCAGACGGACGGACTCATCTACGAGCAGTACTTC; CDR3: CASSQTDGLIYEQYF
J: TRBJ1-2; D: .; size: .; V: TRBV6-2/TRBV6-3; DNA: TGTGCCAGCAGCACTCCTAGCTCAGGAAGCTATGGCTACACCTTC; CDR3: CASSTPSSGSYGYTF
J: TRBJ1-3; D: .; size: .; V: TRBV30; DNA: TGTGCCTGGAGGCTTCGAGCCTCTGGAAACACCATATATTTT; CDR3: CAWRLRASGNTIYF
J: TRBJ2-7; D: .; size: .; V: TRBV7-2; DNA: TGTGCCAGCAGCTTAGGGACGGCCTACGAGCAGTACTTC; CDR3: CASSLGTAYEQYF
J: TRBJ1-3; D: .; size: .; V: TRBV3-1/TRBV3-2; DNA: TGTGCCAGCAGCCAATTCCTGTTCTCTGGAAACACCATATATTTT; CDR3: CASSQFLFSGNTIYF
J: TRBJ2-6; D: .; size: .; V: TRBV27; DNA: TGTGCCAGCGGGACCAGAGCCTCTGGGGCCAACGTCCTGACTTTC; CDR3: CASGTRASGANVLTF
J: TRBJ1-1; D: .; size: .; V: TRBV7-6; DNA: TGTGCCAGCAGCTTGGGAGAGGTGGGAACTGAAGCTTTCTTT; CDR3: CASSLGEVGTEAFF
J: TRBJ1-2; D: .; size: .; V: TRBV4-2; DNA: TGTGCCAGCAGCCAAGGAGCGGGGTCAGGGGAAGGCTACACCTTC; CDR3: CASSQGAGSGEGYTF
J: TRBJ2-2; D: .; size: .; V: TRBV5-4; DNA: TGTGCCAGCAGACGGTCCGGGACTACCGGGGAGCTGTTTTTT; CDR3: CASRRSGTTGELFF
J: TRBJ1-3; D: .; size: .; V: TRBV11-2; DNA: TGTGCCAGTGCTTACGGGATCTCTGGAAACACCATATATTTT; CDR3: CASAYGISGNTIYF
J: TRBJ2-1; D: TRBD2; size: .; V: TRBV5-6; DNA: TGTGCCAGCAGCTTGCCCCAGACTAGCGGGGGGCAGGATGAGCAGTTCTTC; CDR3: CASSLPQTSGGQDEQFF
J: TRBJ2-7; D: .; size: .; V: TRBV27; DNA: TGTGCCAGCAGCCACCGGGACACCAAAGGGGGAGGTTACGAGCAGTACTTC; CDR3: CASSHRDTKGGGYEQYF
J: TRBJ2-1; D: .; size: .; V: TRBV11-2; DNA: TGTGCCAGCAGCTTAAACGCACGGATGGTATCCAATGAGCAGTTCTTC; CDR3: CASSLNARMVSNEQFF
J: TRBJ1-4; D: .; size: medium-sized; V: TRBV9; DNA: TGTGCCAGCAGCGTCTCCGGGACATCAGGAGAAAAACTGTTTTTT; CDR3: CASSVSGTSGEKLFF
J: TRBJ1-1; D: .; size: .; V: TRBV28; DNA: TGTGCCAGCAGTTTAACGGGGAACACTGAAGCTTTCTTT; CDR3: CASSLTGNTEAFF
J: TRBJ1-3; D: .; size: .; V: TRBV12-3/TRBV12-4; DNA: TGTGCCAGCAGTTTGTTAACGTACACCATATATTTT; CDR3: CASSLLTYTIYF
J: TRBJ1-4; D: .; size: .; V: TRBV28; DNA: TGTGCCAGCATGCTGAAAGGGGAAAAACTGTTTTTT; CDR3: CASMLKGEKLFF
J: TRBJ1-2; D: TRBD1; size: .; V: TRBV7-2; DNA: TGTGCCAGCAGCTCTCAGACAGGGAACTATGGCTACACCTTC; CDR3: CASSSQTGNYGYTF
J: TRBJ2-7; D: TRBD2; size: .; V: TRBV6-2/TRBV6-3; DNA: TGTGCCAGCAGCTCCCCCTCCCTCGGGGGGGCTAGCTCCTACGAGCAGTACTTC; CDR3: CASSSPSLGGASSYEQYF
J: TRBJ2-3; D: TRBD2; size: .; V: TRBV7-2; DNA: TGTGCCAGCAGCTCCGCGCTAGCGGGGGGGCCACATACGCAGTATTTT; CDR3: CASSSALAGGPHTQYF
J: TRBJ1-2; D: .; size: .; V: TRBV28; DNA: TGTGCCAGCAGGAAACAGGGTCTCTATGGCTACACCTTC; CDR3: CASRKQGLYGYTF
J: TRBJ1-1; D: .; size: .; V: TRBV18; DNA: TGTGCCAGCTCACCACCGAACATCATGAACACTGAAGCTTTCTTT; CDR3: CASSPPNIMNTEAFF
J: TRBJ2-7; D: TRBD2; size: .; V: TRBV3-1/TRBV3-2; DNA: TGTGCCAGCAGCCTCCGGGGGGACTCCTACGAGCAGTACTTC; CDR3: CASSLRGDSYEQYF
J: TRBJ2-2; D: .; size: few; V: TRBV19; DNA: TGTGCCAGTAGGAGAGCGGGTAACACCGGGGAGCTGTTTTTT; CDR3: CASRRAGNTGELFF
J: TRBJ2-7; D: TRBD2; size: .; V: TRBV7-9; DNA: TGTGCCAGCAGCTTATCCCAAGCGGGGAAGGGGGAGCAGTACTTC; CDR3: CASSLSQAGKGEQYF
J: TRBJ2-5; D: TRBD1; size: .; V: TRBV27; DNA: TGTGCCAGCAGATTCAGGGGGTGGGATAGCGAGACCCAGTACTTC; CDR3: CASRFRGWDSETQYF